The rows below give T cell receptor beta chains drawn from one sample of a study of shared clonotypes between healthy human individuals. The assay was immunoSEQ multiplex PCR, and TCRdb's table has in-frame clones only and misses some. Counted here are fewer than 700,000 clones, 70% to 80% occurring once; the ten biggest clones make up around 13%. Sequences were obtained from PBMCs. The source of these receptors is a woman in her 40s in good health. Some clones in this sample may be carry-over from other donors' samples. CDR3s include the opening cysteine and the closing phenylalanine or tryptophan. Each record gives: D gene, J gene, clone size, V gene, CDR3 protein, CDR3 DNA. D genes are given only for firm matches. Not all rows give a size; the values are once, few, many and, for expanded clones, a class.

TRBD2,TRBJ2-2,many,TRBV28,CASWASGSGGELFF,TGTGCCAGCTGGGCTAGCGGGAGTGGCGGGGAGCTGTTTTTT
-,TRBJ1-1,once,TRBV7-3,CASSPSGERSKSTEAFF,TGTGCCAGCAGCCCAAGTGGGGAGAGAAGTAAGAGCACTGAAGCTTTCTTT
TRBD1,TRBJ1-2,-,TRBV29-1,CSVSPGTGAYGYTF,TGCAGCGTTTCACCCGGGACAGGGGCCTATGGCTACACCTTC
-,TRBJ2-7,-,TRBV28,CASSNSGRYEQYF,TGTGCCAGCAGTAACTCGGGGAGGTACGAGCAGTACTTC
-,TRBJ2-3,-,TRBV18,CASSLAGDTQYF,TGTGCCAGCTCGCTGGCGGGGGATACGCAGTATTTT
-,TRBJ2-7,-,TRBV6-6,CASSPGPGEQYF,TGTGCCAGTTCCCCGGGCCCTGGGGAGCAGTACTTC
-,TRBJ2-1,once,TRBV5-6,CASSLEFGFNEQFF,TGTGCCAGCAGCTTGGAATTTGGTTTCAATGAGCAGTTCTTC
-,TRBJ2-7,-,TRBV5-1,CASSSSGGGEQYF,TGCGCCAGCAGTTCGAGCGGAGGGGGGGAGCAGTACTTC
-,TRBJ2-1,-,TRBV5-1,CASNEGSYNEQFF,TGCGCCAGCAACGAGGGCTCCTACAATGAGCAGTTCTTC
TRBD2,TRBJ2-7,few,TRBV28,CASSSHRKAGGFEQYF,TGTGCCAGCAGTTCTCATAGGAAGGCGGGAGGATTCGAGCAGTACTTC
TRBD2,TRBJ2-7,-,TRBV19,CASSTRLAGAQTQYF,TGTGCCAGTAGTACCAGACTAGCGGGAGCGCAGACTCAGTACTTC
TRBD1,TRBJ2-3,-,TRBV7-9,CASSLRTGVLDTQYF,TGTGCCAGCAGCTTAAGGACAGGGGTTCTGGATACGCAGTATTTT
-,TRBJ2-3,-,TRBV12-2,CASWLAETDTQYF,TGTGCAAGTTGGCTAGCGGAAACAGATACGCAGTATTTT
TRBD1,TRBJ2-1,-,TRBV6-6,CASSPDRVGPEQFF,TGTGCCAGCAGTCCTGACAGGGTGGGGCCTGAGCAGTTCTTC
-,TRBJ2-5,-,TRBV5-1,CASSELGVRETQYF,TGCGCCAGCAGCGAATTGGGGGTAAGAGAGACCCAGTACTTC
-,TRBJ2-5,-,TRBV5-6,CASKYGAMETQYF,TGTGCCAGCAAGTACGGGGCGATGGAGACCCAGTACTTC
-,TRBJ2-2,-,TRBV4-1,CASSQYQNTGELFF,TGCGCCAGCAGCCAATACCAGAACACCGGGGAGCTGTTTTTT
-,TRBJ2-1,-,TRBV28,CASSPPGSGQKQFF,TGTGCCAGCAGCCCCCCGGGAAGCGGGCAAAAGCAGTTCTTC
TRBD2,TRBJ2-7,-,TRBV7-9,CASSLAGLDSYEQYF,TGTGCCAGCAGCTTAGCGGGACTAGACTCCTACGAGCAGTACTTC
-,TRBJ2-7,-,TRBV2,CASSVGQSRLYEQYF,TGTGCCAGCAGTGTGGGACAATCGAGGTTGTACGAGCAGTACTTC
TRBD2,TRBJ2-3,-,TRBV28,CASSLGLAGGTDTQYF,TGTGCCAGCAGTTTGGGACTAGCGGGAGGCACAGATACGCAGTATTTT
-,TRBJ1-5,-,TRBV6-9,CASSRDTSNQPQHF,TGTGCCAGCAGCCGCGACACCTCCAATCAGCCCCAGCATTTT